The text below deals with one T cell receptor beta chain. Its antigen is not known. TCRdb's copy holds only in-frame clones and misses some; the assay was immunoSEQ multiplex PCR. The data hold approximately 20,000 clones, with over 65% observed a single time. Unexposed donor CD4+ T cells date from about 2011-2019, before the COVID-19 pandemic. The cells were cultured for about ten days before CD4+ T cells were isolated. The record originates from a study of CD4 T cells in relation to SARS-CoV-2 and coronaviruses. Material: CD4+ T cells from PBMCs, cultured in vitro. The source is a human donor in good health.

CDR3 sequence (DNA): TGTGCCAGCAGTTTTCGTGGGTATGAGACCCAGTACTTC. It encodes CASSFRGYETQYF. The chain links TRBV12-3 or TRBV12-4 to TRBJ2-5; D is unclear. V was pared by 3 bases and J by 5 bases, with 10 bases between. CDR3 length: 13 amino acids.